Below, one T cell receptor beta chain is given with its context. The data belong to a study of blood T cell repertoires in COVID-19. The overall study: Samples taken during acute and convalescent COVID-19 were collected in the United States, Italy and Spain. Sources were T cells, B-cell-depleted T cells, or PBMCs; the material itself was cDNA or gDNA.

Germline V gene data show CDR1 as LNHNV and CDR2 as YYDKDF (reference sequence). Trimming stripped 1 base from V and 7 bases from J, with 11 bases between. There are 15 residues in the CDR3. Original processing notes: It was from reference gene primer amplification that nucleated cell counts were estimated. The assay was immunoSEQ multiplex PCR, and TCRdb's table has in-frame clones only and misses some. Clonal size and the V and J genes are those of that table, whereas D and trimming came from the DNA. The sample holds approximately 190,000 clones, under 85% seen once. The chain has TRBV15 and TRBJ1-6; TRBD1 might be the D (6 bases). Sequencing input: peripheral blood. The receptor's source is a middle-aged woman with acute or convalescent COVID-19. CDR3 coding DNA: TGTGCCACCAGCAGAGGAAGGGGGGGGAATTCACCCCTCCACTTT. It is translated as CATSRGRGGNSPLHF.